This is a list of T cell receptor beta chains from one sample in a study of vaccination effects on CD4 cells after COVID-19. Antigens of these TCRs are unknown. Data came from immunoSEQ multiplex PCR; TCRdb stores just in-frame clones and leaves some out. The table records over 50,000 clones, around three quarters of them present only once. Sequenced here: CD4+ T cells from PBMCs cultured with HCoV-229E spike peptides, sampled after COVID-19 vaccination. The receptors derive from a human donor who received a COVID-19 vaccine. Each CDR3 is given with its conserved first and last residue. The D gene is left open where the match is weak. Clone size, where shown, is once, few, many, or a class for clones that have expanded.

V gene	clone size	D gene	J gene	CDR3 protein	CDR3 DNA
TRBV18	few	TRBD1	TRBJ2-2	CASSPSGQGATGELFF	TGTGCCAGCTCACCTTCCGGACAGGGGGCTACCGGGGAGCTGTTTTTT
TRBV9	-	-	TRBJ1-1	CASSPVQRAPPPVEAFF	TGTGCCAGCAGCCCCGTCCAGCGGGCCCCTCCACCCGTTGAAGCTTTCTTT
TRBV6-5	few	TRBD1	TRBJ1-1	CASSPGTGNTEAFF	TGTGCCAGCAGCCCCGGGACAGGGAACACTGAAGCTTTCTTT
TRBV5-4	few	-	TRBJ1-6	CASSLVMRGSPLHF	TGTGCCAGCAGCTTGGTTATGCGGGGGTCACCCCTCCACTTT
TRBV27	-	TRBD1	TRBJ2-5	CASRDRGRETQYF	TGTGCCAGCAGGGACAGGGGAAGGGAGACCCAGTACTTC
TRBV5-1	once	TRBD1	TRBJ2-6	CASSLSGQGRANVLTF	TGCGCCAGCAGCTTGTCGGGACAGGGAAGGGCCAACGTCCTGACTTTC
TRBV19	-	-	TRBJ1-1	CASEGAGTEAFF	TGTGCCAGTGAAGGGGCCGGTACTGAAGCTTTCTTT
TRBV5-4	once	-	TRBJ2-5	CASSLRFRSETQYF	TGTGCCAGCAGCTTGCGTTTTAGAAGTGAGACCCAGTACTTC
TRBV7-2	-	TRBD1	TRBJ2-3	CASSTQQGAWDTQYF	TGTGCCAGCAGCACACAACAGGGGGCATGGGATACGCAGTATTTT
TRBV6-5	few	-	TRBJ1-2	CASRVGPRGYGYTF	TGTGCCAGCAGGGTGGGCCCTAGGGGCTATGGCTACACCTTC
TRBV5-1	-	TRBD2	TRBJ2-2	CASSSGGPNTGELFF	TGCGCCAGCAGTAGCGGGGGGCCAAACACCGGGGAGCTGTTTTTT
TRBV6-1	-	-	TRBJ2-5	CASSEWEPVEKTQYF	TGTGCCAGCAGTGAATGGGAACCAGTCGAGAAGACCCAGTACTTC
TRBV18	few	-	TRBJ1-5	CASSPQGSNQPQHF	TGTGCCAGCTCACCACAGGGTAGCAATCAGCCCCAGCATTTT
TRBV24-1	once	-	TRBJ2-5	CATSDLTGNQETQYF	TGTGCCACCAGTGATTTGACTGGGAACCAAGAGACCCAGTACTTC
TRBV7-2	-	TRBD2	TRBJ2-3	CASSGGSRGGLRTDTQYF	TGTGCCAGCAGCGGAGGGTCCCGGGGGGGCCTTCGGACAGATACGCAGTATTTT
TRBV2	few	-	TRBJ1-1	CASSPSSGGSAFF	TGTGCCAGCAGCCCCTCCTCGGGAGGATCGGCTTTCTTT
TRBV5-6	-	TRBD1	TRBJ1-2	CASSLDRQGRGYTF	TGTGCCAGCAGCTTGGATCGACAGGGCCGTGGCTACACCTTC
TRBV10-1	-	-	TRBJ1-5	CASSEGYNQPQHF	TGCGCCAGCAGTGAGGGATACAATCAGCCCCAGCATTTT
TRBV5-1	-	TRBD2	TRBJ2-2	CASSPLPSGGTTGELFF	TGCGCCAGCAGCCCCCTCCCTAGCGGGGGAACCACCGGGGAGCTGTTTTTT
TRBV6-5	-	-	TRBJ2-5	CASSNRETQYF	TGTGCCAGCAGTAACCGGGAGACCCAGTACTTC
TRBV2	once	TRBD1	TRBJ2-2	CASTQLGQGTGELFF	TGTGCCAGTACCCAACTCGGACAGGGAACCGGGGAGCTGTTTTTT
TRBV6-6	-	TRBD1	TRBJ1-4	CASSPGQYNEKLFF	TGTGCCAGCAGTCCGGGACAGTATAATGAAAAACTGTTTTTT
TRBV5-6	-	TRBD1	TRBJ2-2	CASSGRDRATGELFF	TGTGCCAGCAGCGGCCGGGACAGGGCCACCGGGGAGCTGTTTTTT
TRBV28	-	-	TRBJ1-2	CASKGRGSLGQGYTF	TGTGCCAGCAAGGGGAGGGGTTCCCTTGGGCAGGGCTACACCTTC
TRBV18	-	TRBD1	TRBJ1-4	CASSPDRGSEKLFF	TGTGCCAGCTCGCCGGACAGGGGGAGTGAAAAACTGTTTTTT
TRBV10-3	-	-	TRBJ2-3	CAISEGGTQYF	TGTGCCATCAGTGAAGGGGGTACGCAGTATTTT
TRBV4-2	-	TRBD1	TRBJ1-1	CASSQEQGAGTEAFF	TGTGCCAGCAGCCAAGAGCAGGGGGCAGGCACTGAAGCTTTCTTT
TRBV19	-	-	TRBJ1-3	CATTPEGGTTGNTIYF	TGTGCCACCACACCTGAGGGGGGAACGACTGGAAACACCATATATTTT
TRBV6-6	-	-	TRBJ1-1	CASSRMNTEAFF	TGTGCCAGCAGTAGGATGAACACTGAAGCTTTCTTT
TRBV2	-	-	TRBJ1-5	CASSEVRPPRHF	TGTGCCAGCAGTGAAGTCCGACCCCCGCGGCATTTT
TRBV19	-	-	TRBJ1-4	CASSTESRGAAEKLFF	TGTGCCAGTAGTACCGAATCCCGGGGGGCGGCGGAAAAACTGTTTTTT